This T cell receptor (beta chain) was identified in a study of blood T cell repertoires in COVID-19 (TCRdb year 2020). Context from the whole study: Collaborator samples came from the United States, Italy and Spain and covered acute and convalescent phases of COVID-19. The material from the prospective study consisted of cDNA or gDNA derived from T cells, B-cell-depleted T cells, or PBMCs. The dataset comprised deeply sampled blood TCRbeta repertoires from subjects exposed to, actively infected with, or recovered from COVID-19. A freely available public database, intended as a resource for researchers studying the immune response to SARS-CoV-2, is where the repertoires were released. Samples were obtained from the ongoing ImmuneRACE study (first 160 participants) and from about 1,300 subjects provided by 6 global collaborators. The sample metadata nearly always contained a de-identified subject ID, COVID-19 status, age in years and sex. Where available, HLA class I and class II types were obtained from metadata supplied by the sample provider rather than from assay-based typing.

The immunoSEQ Assay, a bias-controlled multiplex PCR, was used to amplify TCRbeta CDR3 regions from genomic DNA. As for the original processing: The number of nucleated cells in each sample was estimated by amplification of reference gene primers within the assay. To quantify the absolute abundance of each unique TCRbeta CDR3 rearrangement, sequence reads were collapsed and filtered. Productive Simpson clonality was computed per sample as the square root of Simpson's diversity index over productive rearrangements. The table was pulled from immuneACCESS by TCRdb, which kept in-frame rearrangements only. Such tables lose some clones; where checked, under half of the loss comes from unresolved V genes, and the rest has no known cause. That table is the source of V, J and clone size, and D and trimming were worked out from the DNA. For this sample the table gives 110,000 or so clones, of which 85% to 90% were detected only once. The ten top clones hold around 1.1% of the sample.

Study-level results and caveats: How much clinical and demographic metadata was included differed by source and by participant, and the metadata was provided uncurated.

Each collaborating institution followed its own protocols to collect whole blood in K2EDTA tubes. For TCRbeta analysis, collaborators shipped samples in one of three forms: frozen whole blood, isolated PBMCs, or DNA extracted from either of those sample types. This clone was seen only once. Its antigen is still unknown. The sample holds no much larger clone one base away, and base qualities are not on file. The specimen was peripheral blood. This clonotype originated in a human donor in a cohort sampled during active COVID-19.

The bases are TGTGCCAGCAGCGTAGGGCAGGGGGTTGGTGGCTACACCTTC. This yields the protein CASSVGQGVGGYTF. The sequence joins TRBV9 to TRBJ1-2, and 7 junctional nucleotides match TRBD1. The germline V gene specifies SGDLS as CDR1 and YYNGEE as CDR2. The CDR3 runs 14 amino acids, cysteine and phenylalanine included. CDR3 DNA only is kept here, 42 bases in frame from base 1. V is cut back by 0 bases and J by 7 bases, with 6 bases in the junction unmatched. Supplemented by the reference TRBV9 and TRBJ1-2 proteins around the CDR3, the complete variable domain is DSGVTQTPKHLITATGQRVTLRCSPRSGDLSVYWYQQSLDQGLQFLIQYYNGEERAKGNILERFSAQQFPDLHSELNLSSLELGDSALYFCASSVGQGVGGYTFGSGTRLTVV.